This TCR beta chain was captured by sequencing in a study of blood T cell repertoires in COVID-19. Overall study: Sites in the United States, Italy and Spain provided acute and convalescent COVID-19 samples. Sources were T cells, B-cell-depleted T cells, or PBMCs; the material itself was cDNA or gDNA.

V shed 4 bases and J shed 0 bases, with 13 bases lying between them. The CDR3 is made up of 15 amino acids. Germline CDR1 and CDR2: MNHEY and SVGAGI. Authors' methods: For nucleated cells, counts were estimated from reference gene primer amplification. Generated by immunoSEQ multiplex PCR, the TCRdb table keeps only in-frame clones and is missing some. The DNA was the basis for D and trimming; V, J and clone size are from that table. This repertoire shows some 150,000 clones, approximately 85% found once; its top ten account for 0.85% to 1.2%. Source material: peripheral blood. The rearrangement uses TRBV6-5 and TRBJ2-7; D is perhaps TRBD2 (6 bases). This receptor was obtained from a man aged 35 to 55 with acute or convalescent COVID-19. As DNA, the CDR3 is TGTGCCAGCAGTTCCTATAGCGGTTTCTCCTACGAGCAGTACTTC. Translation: CASSSYSGFSYEQYF.